The 22 T cell receptor beta chains listed next were all sequenced from one sample in a study of preoperative IRX-2 immunotherapy in early breast cancer (dated by TCRdb to the late 2010s). Receptor libraries were prepared by the immunoSEQ multiplex PCR assay. As stored in TCRdb, this immuneACCESS dataset retains in-frame rearrangements with V and J assigned. A fraction of the clones does not appear; measured against another copy, unresolved V genes explain less than half of the discrepancy, and the remainder lacks a known reason. Across this sample there are thousands of clones, with roughly 79% seen only once. The ten largest clonotypes hold around 20% of the sample. The intended sense of this specimen's treatment or condition label: preoperative locoregional IRX-2 cytokine immunotherapy. Sequencing was performed on tumor tissue, taken before IRX-2 immunotherapy. Receptors were obtained from a human donor with breast cancer.

The rearrangement uses TRBV11-3 and TRBJ2-1, with D unresolved. This CDR3 has 15 residues. Per the germline V gene, CDR1 is SGHNT and CDR2 is YENEEA. Deletions cut 1 base from V and 4 bases from J, with 11 bases between. For the CDR3, the DNA is TGTGCCAGCAGCTTAGGGGCGGTAGGGTACAATGAGCAGTTCTTC. Translating it yields CASSLGAVGYNEQFF.

The V gene is TRBV6-8, the J gene TRBJ1-1, with D possibly matching TRBD1 (6 bases). This CDR3 has 18 amino acids. V gave up 2 bases and J gave up 0 bases, with 19 bases separating them. Germline loops: CDR1 MNHGY, CDR2 SAAAGT. The CDR3 region has the DNA TGTGCCAGCAGTTACACAGGGACCCACAGCCTCATGAACACTGAAGCTTTCTTT. It encodes CASSYTGTHSLMNTEAFF.

The V gene is TRBV18, the J gene TRBJ1-2; D uncertain. CDR1 is KGHSH, CDR2 LQKENI, per germline. CDR3 length: 13 amino acids. Trimming stripped 3 bases from V and 8 bases from J, with 13 bases between. The CDR3 sequence: CASSPGPLAGYTF. In DNA, the CDR3 is TGTGCCAGCTCACCCGGGCCCCTCGCGGGCTACACCTTC.

The V and J genes are TRBV5-1 and TRBJ1-1; perhaps TRBD1 as D (5 bases). The germline V gene has CDR1 SGHRS and CDR2 YFSETQ. This CDR3 contains 15 residues. Trimming stripped 4 bases from V and 7 bases from J, with 20 bases between. CDR3 in DNA: TGCGCCAGCAGCCTATGGGACTTTGATGGCGATGAAGCTTTCTTT. Its protein is CASSLWDFDGDEAFF. The whole variable domain, remainder taken from reference TRBV5-1 and TRBJ1-1, is KAGVTQTPRYLIKTRGQQVTLSCSPISGHRSVSWYQQTPGQGLQFLFEYFSETQRNKGNFPGRFSGRQFSNSRSEMNVSTLELGDSALYLCASSLWDFDGDEAFFGQGTRLTVV.

V usage is TRBV11-3 and J usage is TRBJ2-3, with 9 bases that match TRBD2. Looked up from germline, CDR1 is SGHNT and CDR2 is YENEEA. Losses at the gene ends were 5 bases for V and 4 bases for J; bases not matched to a gene: 7. The CDR3 spans 15 residues. The CDR3 coding sequence is TGTGCCAGCAGCATGCGGGGGGGTGTCGCAGATACGCAGTATTTT. This gives the protein CASSMRGGVADTQYF.

The chain recombines TRBV18 with TRBJ1-4; D remains ambiguous. The CDR3 consists of 14 residues. CDR1 is KGHSH and CDR2 is LQKENI in the germline V gene. Trimming left V 0 bases short and J 7 bases short, with 9 bases between. CDR3 DNA: TGTGCCAGCTCACCACCCTGGGGAGGTGAAAAACTGTTTTTT. This codes for CASSPPWGGEKLFF.

This sequence joins TRBV6-8 and TRBJ1-1; D is unclear. V was pared by 5 bases and J by 11 bases, with 15 bases between. Germline assignment: CDR1 MNHGY and CDR2 SAAAGT. This CDR3 has 12 residues. CDR3 in amino acids: CASSLQSSSAFF. The CDR3 DNA reads as TGTGCCAGCAGTCTCCAGTCCAGTTCGGCTTTCTTT.

This clone rates as medium-sized. As DNA, the CDR3 is TGTGCCAGCTTCGAGAGGGTGGGCACTGAAGCTTTCTTT. Amino acid sequence: CASFERVGTEAFF. The V gene is TRBV18, the J gene TRBJ1-1; D remains ambiguous. Germline V gives CDR1 KGHSH, CDR2 LQKENI. V shed 7 bases and J shed 4 bases, with 13 bases lying between them. CDR3 length: 13 residues.

The CDR3 nucleotides read TGTGCCAGTAGTATAGATCGGGGACCGGGGCCCTACGAGCAGTACTTC. As protein: CASSIDRGPGPYEQYF. This chain joins TRBV19 and TRBJ2-7; D is possibly TRBD1 or TRBD2 (5 bases each). The CDR3 contains 16 residues. Trimming shortened V by 0 bases and J by 2 bases, and 14 bases separated the two germline ends. Germline loops: CDR1 LNHDA, CDR2 SQIVND (reference sequence).

The genes are TRBV5-1 and TRBJ2-1, with 7 bases identical to TRBD2. After removal of 0 bases from V and 3 bases from J, the junction contained 9 bases not matched to a gene. Germline V gene sequence: CDR1 SGHRS, CDR2 YFSETQ. The CDR3 consists of 17 residues. The CDR3 loop reads CASSLGSLSGDYNEQFF. The CDR3, as DNA: TGCGCCAGCAGCTTGGGGTCGCTGAGCGGGGACTACAATGAGCAGTTCTTC.

V gene TRBV19 combines with J gene TRBJ1-1; D uncertain. The CDR3 runs 13 residues. The germline gives CDR1 LNHDA, CDR2 SQIVND (reference sequence). Trimming removed 4 bases from V and 7 bases from J, with 13 bases in between. This CDR3 reads CASSKVAGDEAFF. CDR3 DNA: TGTGCCAGTAGTAAAGTGGCGGGTGATGAAGCTTTCTTT.

The J gene is TRBJ1-4, the V gene TRBV5-1; no reliable D call. Trimming took 7 bases from V and 7 from J, leaving 20 bases between them. The CDR3 sequence is 15 residues long. Germline CDR1 SGHRS, CDR2 YFSETQ. The CDR3 region has the DNA TGCGCCAGCGGGCGGACCTCCCAGGTCGGTGAAAAACTGTTTTTT. Amino acids: CASGRTSQVGEKLFF.

The genes are TRBV28 and TRBJ1-2; tentatively, D is TRBD1 (5 bases). Germline CDR1 and CDR2: MDHEN and SYDVKM. Trimming stripped 5 bases from V and 1 base from J, with 11 bases between. The CDR3 consists of 14 residues. CDR3 sequence (DNA): TGTGCCAGCAGTGCGAGGGGCCTTAACTATGGCTACACCTTC. Protein: CASSARGLNYGYTF.

This clone is deemed medium-sized. The chain is built from TRBV23-1 and TRBJ1-1; 7 positions agree with TRBD1. TRBV23-1 is an ORF for which the function is uncertain. V dropped 6 bases and J dropped 4; count of bases not matched to a gene: 5. CDR3 length: 13 amino acids. CDR3 sequence (DNA): TGCGCCAGCAGCCATGCAGGGGGCACTGAAGCTTTCTTT. Amino acids: CASSHAGGTEAFF.

The chain combines TRBV18 with TRBJ1-1; TRBD1 might be the D (5 bases). V lost 4 bases to trimming and J lost 2 bases, with 8 bases between them. Germline CDR1 reads KGHSH; CDR2 reads LQKENI. The CDR3 runs 13 residues. The CDR3 nucleotides read TGTGCCAGCTCACAACAGGCAAACACTGAAGCTTTCTTT. Translation: CASSQQANTEAFF.

The rearrangement uses TRBV6-8 and TRBJ1-1; a weak D match, TRBD1 (5 bases). V was pared by 6 bases and J by 1 base, with 9 bases between. The germline V gene encodes CDR1 MNHGY and CDR2 SAAAGT. The CDR3 extends over 13 amino acids. The CDR3 DNA sequence: TGTGCCAGCAGCGACGGACAGAACACTGAAGCTTTCTTT. Translated, it gives CASSDGQNTEAFF.

V is TRBV30 and J is TRBJ2-7; D is unresolved. The V end was cut by 4 bases, the J end by 0 bases, with 13 bases between. Germline CDR1 GTSNPN, CDR2 SVGIG (reference sequence). The CDR3 is 14 residues long. The CDR3 DNA is TGTGCCTGGAAACGGGCAGGTAGCTCCTACGAGCAGTACTTC. It translates to CAWKRAGSSYEQYF.

This clone has only a few counts. The genes are TRBV6-8 and TRBJ1-1; 8 nucleotides match TRBD1. The CDR3 runs 15 residues. Germline V gene sequence: CDR1 MNHGY, CDR2 SAAAGT. Trimming took 5 bases from V and 0 from J; bases not matched to a gene: 5. The CDR3 protein is CASSDQGAVNTEAFF. In nucleotides, the CDR3 is TGTGCCAGCAGTGACCAGGGGGCCGTGAACACTGAAGCTTTCTTT.

CDR3 region: CASSLAGQRLDTQYF. The CDR3 region has the DNA TGCGCCAGCAGCTTGGCCGGACAGCGACTGGATACGCAGTATTTT. J is TRBJ2-3 and V is TRBV5-1, with D possibly TRBD1 on 6 matching bases. The germline V gene has CDR1 SGHRS and CDR2 YFSETQ. The ends were cut back, 0 bases at V and 6 bases at J, with 14 bases in the middle. This CDR3 spans 15 amino acids.

This clone was observed a single time. J is TRBJ1-3 and V is TRBV6-4; D call uncertain. The V gene lost 3 bases and the J gene lost 0 bases, with 9 bases spanning the gap. The CDR3 extends over 15 amino acids. The germline V gene encodes CDR1 MRHNA and CDR2 SNTAGT. CDR3 nucleotide sequence: TGTGCCAGCAGTGAAGACCCCTCCTCTGGAAACACCATATATTTT. Its protein product is CASSEDPSSGNTIYF.

This clone was recorded only once. V and J are TRBV19 and TRBJ2-5; TRBD1 might be the D (6 bases). Germline lookup yields CDR1 LNHDA and CDR2 SQIVND (reference sequence). The length of the CDR3 is 13 residues. V was clipped by 6 bases and J by 5 bases, with 13 bases between them. The CDR3 nucleotides read TGTGCCAGTAGCTCAGGGGTTTGGGAGACCCAGTACTTC. Translating gives CASSSGVWETQYF.

CDR3 in amino acids: CASSLLIHPLPTENTEAFF. In DNA form, the CDR3 reads TGTGCCAGCAGCTTACTTATCCACCCCCTCCCTACCGAGAACACTGAAGCTTTCTTT. The chain combines TRBV7-6 with TRBJ1-1, with D uncertain. CDR3 size: 19 residues. Looked up from germline, CDR1 is SGHVS and CDR2 is FNYEAQ. V was clipped by 2 bases and J by 1 base, with 23 bases between them.